This TCR beta chain came from a study of monozygotic twins with inflammatory bowel disease. TCRdb reanalyzed the 5' RACE reads, giving one entry per CDR3 protein sequence and no DNA. The sample totals over 90,000 distinct CDR3 sequences. Material: blood. The origin of this receptor is a human donor with ulcerative colitis or Crohn's disease, or a healthy co-twin of an affected twin (not recorded which).

CDR3 residues: CATKNPNQPQHF. The V call is TRBV28, the J call TRBJ1-5. Per the germline V gene, CDR1 is MDHEN and CDR2 is SYDVKM. The CDR3 is made up of 12 amino acids.